The next 2 T cell receptor beta chains were all read from a single sample in a study of graft-versus-host responses after intestinal transplantation. For these receptors, no antigen is known. Assay used: immunoSEQ multiplex PCR; TCRdb lists only in-frame clones, some missing. The repertoire holds about 130,000 clones, with 90% to 95% as singletons. The specimen comprised unstimulated CD4+ T cells sorted from spleen or lymph node cells, sampled before intestinal transplant. Receptors were obtained from a human donor who received an intestinal transplant.

This chain joins TRBV7-8 and TRBJ2-1; 10 nucleotides match TRBD2. Germline CDR1 SGHVS, CDR2 FQNEAQ. The trim removed 0 bases at V and 8 bases at J, leaving 1 base unmatched. The CDR3 covers 14 residues. CDR3 region: CASSLALAGDEQFF. The CDR3 nucleotides are TGTGCCAGCAGCTTAGCGCTAGCGGGGGATGAGCAGTTCTTC.

V is TRBV5-1 and J is TRBJ2-7; the D gene is possibly TRBD1 (6 bases). The CDR3 has 17 residues. V was shortened by 2 bases and J by 1 base, with 19 bases between the two germline ends. CDR1 is SGHRS, CDR2 YFSETQ, per germline. CDR3 in amino acids: CASSFVPTDSLSYEQYF. The CDR3 bases are TGCGCCAGCAGCTTCGTCCCAACGGACAGTCTATCCTACGAGCAGTACTTC.